This T cell receptor beta chain was identified in a study of shared clonotypes between healthy human individuals. Trimming removed 3 bases from V and 0 bases from J; junction bases left unmatched: 4. The CDR3 runs to 17 residues. Germline V gene data show CDR1 as LNHDA and CDR2 as SQIVND (reference sequence). Libraries were prepared by immunoSEQ multiplex PCR; TCRdb keeps only in-frame clonotypes and omits some of them. The sample gives around 500,000 clones, over 70% of which show up once; about 13% is in the top ten. The sequence derives from a woman between 40 and 55 years old in good health. Some clones in this sample may be carry-over from other donors' samples. Sequenced input: PBMCs. J is TRBJ2-6 and V is TRBV19, with 8 bases lining up with TRBD1. The DNA of the CDR3 is TGTGCCAGTAGTATGGACAGGGTAAGCTCTGGGGCCAACGTCCTGACTTTC. It specifies CASSMDRVSSGANVLTF.